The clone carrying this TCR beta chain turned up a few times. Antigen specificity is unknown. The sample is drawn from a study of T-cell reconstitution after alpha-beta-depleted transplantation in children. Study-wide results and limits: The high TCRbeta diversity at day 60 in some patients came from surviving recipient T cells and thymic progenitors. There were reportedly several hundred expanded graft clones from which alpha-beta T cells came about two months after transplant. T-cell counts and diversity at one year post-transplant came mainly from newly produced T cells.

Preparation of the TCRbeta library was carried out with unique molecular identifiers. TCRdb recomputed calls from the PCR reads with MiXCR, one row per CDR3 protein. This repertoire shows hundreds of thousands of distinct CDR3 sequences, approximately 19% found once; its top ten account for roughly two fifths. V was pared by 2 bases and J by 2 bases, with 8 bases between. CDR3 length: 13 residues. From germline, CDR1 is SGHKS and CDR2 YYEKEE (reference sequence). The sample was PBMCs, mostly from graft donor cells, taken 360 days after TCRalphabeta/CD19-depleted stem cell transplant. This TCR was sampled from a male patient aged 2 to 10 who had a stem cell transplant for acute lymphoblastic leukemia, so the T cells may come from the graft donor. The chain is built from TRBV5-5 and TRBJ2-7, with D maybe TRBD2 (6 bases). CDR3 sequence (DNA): TGTGCCAGCAGCTTCGCGGGGACCTACGAGCAGTACTTC. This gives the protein CASSFAGTYEQYF.